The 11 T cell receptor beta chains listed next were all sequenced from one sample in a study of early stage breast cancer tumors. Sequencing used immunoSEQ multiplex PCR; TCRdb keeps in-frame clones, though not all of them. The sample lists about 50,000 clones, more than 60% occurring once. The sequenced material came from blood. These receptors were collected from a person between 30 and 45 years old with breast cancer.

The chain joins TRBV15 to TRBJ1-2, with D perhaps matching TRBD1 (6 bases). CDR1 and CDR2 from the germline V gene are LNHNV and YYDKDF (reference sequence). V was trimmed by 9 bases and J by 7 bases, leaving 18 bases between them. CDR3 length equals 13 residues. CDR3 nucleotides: TGTGCCACGCAACAGGGAATCAATCGTGGCTACACCTTC. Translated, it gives CATQQGINRGYTF.

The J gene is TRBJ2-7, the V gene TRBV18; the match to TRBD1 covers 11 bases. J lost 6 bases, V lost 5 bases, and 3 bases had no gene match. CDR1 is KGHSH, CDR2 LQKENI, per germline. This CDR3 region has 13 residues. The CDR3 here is CASSSGTGGEQYF. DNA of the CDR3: TGTGCCAGCTCAAGTGGGACAGGGGGCGAGCAGTACTTC. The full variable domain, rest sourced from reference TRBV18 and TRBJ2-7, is NAGVMQNPRHLVRRRGQEARLRCSPMKGHSHVYWYRQLPEEGLKFMVYLQKENIIDESGMPKERFSAEFPKEGPSILRIQQVVRGDSAAYFCASSSGTGGEQYFGPGTRLTVT.

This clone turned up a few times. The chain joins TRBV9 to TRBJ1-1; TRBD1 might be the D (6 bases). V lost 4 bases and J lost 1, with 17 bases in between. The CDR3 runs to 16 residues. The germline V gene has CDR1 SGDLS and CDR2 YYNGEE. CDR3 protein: CASSSGQTTSNTEAFF. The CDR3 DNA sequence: TGTGCCAGCAGCTCAGGACAGACCACATCGAACACTGAAGCTTTCTTT.

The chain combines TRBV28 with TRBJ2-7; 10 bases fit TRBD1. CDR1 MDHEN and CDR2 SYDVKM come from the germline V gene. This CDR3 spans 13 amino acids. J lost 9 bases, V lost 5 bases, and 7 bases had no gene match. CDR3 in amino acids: CASSDRGRPVQYF. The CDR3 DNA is TGTGCCAGCAGTGACAGGGGGCGTCCAGTGCAGTACTTC.

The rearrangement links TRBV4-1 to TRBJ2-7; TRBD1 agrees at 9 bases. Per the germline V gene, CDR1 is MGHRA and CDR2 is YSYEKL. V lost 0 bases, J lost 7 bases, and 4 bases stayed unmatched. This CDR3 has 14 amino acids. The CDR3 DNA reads TGCGCCAGCAGCCAAGAAGGACAGGGGTGGGAGCAGTACTTC. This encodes CASSQEGQGWEQYF.

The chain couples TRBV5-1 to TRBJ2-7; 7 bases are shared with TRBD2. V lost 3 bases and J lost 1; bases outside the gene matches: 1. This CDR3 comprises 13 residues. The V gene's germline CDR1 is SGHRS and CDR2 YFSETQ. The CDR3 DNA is TGCGCCAGCAGCTGGGGGGGGTCCTACGAGCAGTACTTC. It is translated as CASSWGGSYEQYF.

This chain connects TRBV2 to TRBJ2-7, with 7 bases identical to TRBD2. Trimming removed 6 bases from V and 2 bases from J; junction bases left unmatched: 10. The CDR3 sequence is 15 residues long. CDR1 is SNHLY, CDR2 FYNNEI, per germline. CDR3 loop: CASRVSGGDPYEQYF. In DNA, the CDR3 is TGTGCCAGCAGGGTGTCGGGAGGCGATCCCTACGAGCAGTACTTC.

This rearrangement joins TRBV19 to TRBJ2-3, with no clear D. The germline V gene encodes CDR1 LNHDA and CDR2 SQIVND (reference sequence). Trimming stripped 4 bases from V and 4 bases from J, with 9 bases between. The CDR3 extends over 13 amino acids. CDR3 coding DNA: TGTGCCAGTAGTACCGTATCCTCAGATACGCAGTATTTT. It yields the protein CASSTVSSDTQYF.

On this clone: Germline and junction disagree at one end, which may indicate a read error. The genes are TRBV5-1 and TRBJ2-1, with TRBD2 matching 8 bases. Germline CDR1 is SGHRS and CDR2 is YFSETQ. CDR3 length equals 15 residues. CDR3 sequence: CASSATGTRPLLGLF. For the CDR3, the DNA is TGCGCCAGCAGCGCGACCGGGACTAGACCCCTTCTAGGGCTCTTC.

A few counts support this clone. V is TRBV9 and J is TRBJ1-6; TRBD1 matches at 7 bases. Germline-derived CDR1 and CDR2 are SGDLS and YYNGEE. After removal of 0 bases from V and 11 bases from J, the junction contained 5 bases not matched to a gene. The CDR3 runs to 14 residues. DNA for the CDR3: TGTGCCAGCAGCGTAGGGGACAGCCCTACACCCCTCCACTTT. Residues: CASSVGDSPTPLHF.

The CDR3, as DNA: TGTGCCAGCAGCCTAGGGACAGTCCTCACCGGGGAGCTGTTTTTT. Residues: CASSLGTVLTGELFF. This chain uses TRBV7-3 with TRBJ2-2; 7 bases line up with TRBD1. CDR3 length: 15 residues. Trimming cost V 5 bases and J 4 bases; bases outside gene matches: 7. Germline CDR1 is SGHTA and CDR2 is FQGTGA.